This T cell receptor (beta chain) was profiled in a study of T cells in Graves' hyperthyroidism and ophthalmopathy (dated by TCRdb to about 2019). Background on the whole study: Peripheral blood samples were taken at initial diagnosis, before any treatment was given. A discovery cohort of about 100 patients, approximately 45 with Graves' ophthalmopathy and 55 to 65 with stable Graves' hyperthyroidism, was used to find distinguishing TCR V-J signatures. Prospective prediction of ophthalmopathy was tested in an independent validation cohort of approximately 19 hyperthyroidism patients and approximately 17 patients who later progressed to ophthalmopathy. The 90 or so discovery patients were randomly split 7:3 into training and test sets. In addition, the study compared T-cell repertoires in thyroid tissue and in blood from roughly six Graves' hyperthyroidism patients. Once sampling was done, hyperthyroidism patients were given methimazole at a starting dose of 30 mg daily, whereas ophthalmopathy patients were given high-dose intravenous methylprednisolone. According to the paper, TCR Vbeta CDR3 sequencing was carried out on some 130 peripheral blood samples, which came from 40 to 45 ophthalmopathy, fewer than 80 hyperthyroidism and about 17 progressor patients.

CDR1 and CDR2 (SQVTM, ANQGSEA) derive from the germline V gene. The CDR3 runs 15 amino acids, cysteine and phenylalanine included. CDR3 DNA only is kept here, 45 bases in frame from base 1. V is pared back by 0 bases and J by 0 bases, with 6 bases lying between the germline termini. The investigation overall reported the following: A 13 V-J signature model separated ophthalmopathy from stable hyperthyroidism, with roughly 88% sensitivity and 81.08% specificity in cross-validation and 80%/75% in testing. Most expanded thyroid clonotypes (frequency above 0.001) were also detected in blood, a finding suggesting that blood repertoires may reflect thyroid immune responses. Sample size was not statistically predetermined, and investigators were not blinded to group allocation. In validation, progression to ophthalmopathy was predicted by the model with 70.59% sensitivity and approximately 78% specificity, a median of about 6.4 months before onset.

Moderately to severely active disease, a Clinical Activity Score of at least 3, a NOSPECS grade of at least 4, and a duration under 3 months were present in ophthalmopathy patients. Exclusion was applied to patients with uncontrolled infections, other autoimmune diseases, pregnancy or lactation. Diagnoses were based on clinical symptoms, serum thyroxine and TRAb, thyroid ultrasound and orbital computed tomography. Ficoll-Paque density gradient centrifugation was used to isolate PBMCs from 10 ml of fresh peripheral blood. Total RNA was extracted with Trizol reagent, and quality was checked on an Agilent 2100 Bioanalyzer. Amplification of TCR beta CDR3 regions was carried out from RNA transcripts. A first-round RT-PCR of the TCR CDR3 used the HTBI primer set with the Qiagen OneStep RT-PCR kit. A second multiplex PCR round built the libraries, followed by size selection and purification. Paired-end sequencing of the libraries was performed with 100 bp reads on an Illumina HiSeq2000. From the authors' description of their analysis: Raw data were processed with SOAPnuke, discarding reads with adapters, uncalled bases, mean Phred below 15, or no exact constant-primer or identifier match. COPE v1.2.5 was used to merge high-quality paired reads, and clonotypes were defined as unique nucleotide sequences. MiTCR v1.1 was used to align clonotypes to the IMGT TRBV, TRBD and TRBJ reference segments. Only V-J combinations with frequency above 0.0001, covering roughly 99% of repertoires, were analysed. The TCS score was defined as the ratio of F50 (clonal expansion) to E x V (chaos), calculated using BLOSUM62-based TCRdist between CDR3 peptides within each V-J. Welch's t-statistics and random forest reduced around 520 V-J features to 13, which were used in a naive Bayes classifier (R e1071). TCRdb handled the public reads itself, with Q25 trimming in fastp and clone calling in MiXCR, and kept productive beta chains. CDR3 protein sequences are deduplicated, and each keeps its most common genes and DNA. For this entry, the V and J calls and clone size follow TCRdb and not the study's own pipeline. This sample lists 660,000 or so distinct CDR3 sequences; less than 25% were detected once. Together, the top ten hold about 34% of the sample.

About this clonotype: There is no known antigen for this receptor. Per-base qualities were not stored, and no clone one base away is much larger.

The chain employs TRBV29-1 and TRBJ2-6, with the D segment identity uncertain. The sequenced sample consisted of blood. The origin of this receptor is a man aged 25-45 years with Graves' ophthalmopathy. The encoded CDR3 is CSVEELASGANVLTF. The nucleotides read TGCAGCGTTGAAGAATTGGCCTCTGGGGCCAACGTCCTGACTTTC. The full variable domain, with segments outside the CDR3 supplied by the reference TRBV29-1 and TRBJ2-6 proteins, appears as SAVISQKPSRDICQRGTSLTIQCQVDSQVTMMFWYRQQPGQSLTLIATANQGSEATYESGFVIDKFPISRPNLTFSTLTVSNMSPEDSSIYLCSVEELASGANVLTFGAGSRLTVL.